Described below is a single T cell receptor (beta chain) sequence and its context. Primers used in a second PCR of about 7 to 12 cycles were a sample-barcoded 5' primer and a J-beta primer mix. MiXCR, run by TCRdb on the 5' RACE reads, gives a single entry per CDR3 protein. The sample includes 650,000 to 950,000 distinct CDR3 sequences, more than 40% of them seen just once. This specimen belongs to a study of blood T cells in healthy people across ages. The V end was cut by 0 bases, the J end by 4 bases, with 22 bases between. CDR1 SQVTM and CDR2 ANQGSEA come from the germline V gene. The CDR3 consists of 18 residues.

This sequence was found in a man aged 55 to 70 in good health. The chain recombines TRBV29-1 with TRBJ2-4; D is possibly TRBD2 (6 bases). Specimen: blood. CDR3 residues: CSVEDRAGTSRTKNIQYF. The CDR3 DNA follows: TGCAGCGTTGAAGATAGGGCTGGGACTTCAAGGACAAAAAACATTCAGTACTTC.